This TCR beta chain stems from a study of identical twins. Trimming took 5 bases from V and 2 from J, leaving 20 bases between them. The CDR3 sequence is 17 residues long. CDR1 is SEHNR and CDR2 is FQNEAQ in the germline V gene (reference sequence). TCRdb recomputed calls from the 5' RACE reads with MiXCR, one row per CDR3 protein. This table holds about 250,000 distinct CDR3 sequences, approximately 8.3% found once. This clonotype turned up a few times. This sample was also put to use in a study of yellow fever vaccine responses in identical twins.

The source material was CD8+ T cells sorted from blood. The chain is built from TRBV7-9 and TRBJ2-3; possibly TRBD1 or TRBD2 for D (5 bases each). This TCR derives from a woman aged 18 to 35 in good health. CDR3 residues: CASSPPTGALITDTQYF. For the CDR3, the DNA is TGTGCCAGCAGCCCACCGACCGGGGCCCTTATCACAGATACGCAGTATTTT.